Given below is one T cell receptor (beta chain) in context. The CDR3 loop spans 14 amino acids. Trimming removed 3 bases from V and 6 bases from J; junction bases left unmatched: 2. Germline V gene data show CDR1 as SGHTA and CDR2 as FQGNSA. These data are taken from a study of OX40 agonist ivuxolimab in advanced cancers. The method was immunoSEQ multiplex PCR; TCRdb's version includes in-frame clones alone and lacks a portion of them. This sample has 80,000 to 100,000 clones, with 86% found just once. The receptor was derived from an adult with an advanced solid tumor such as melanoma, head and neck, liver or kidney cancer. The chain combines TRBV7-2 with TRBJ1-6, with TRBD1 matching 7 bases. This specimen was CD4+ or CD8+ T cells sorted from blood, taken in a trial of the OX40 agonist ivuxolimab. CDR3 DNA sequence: TGTGCCAGCAGCTTGGGACAGCTTAATTCACCCCTCCACTTT. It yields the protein CASSLGQLNSPLHF.